These 2 T cell receptor beta chains were all obtained from the same sample, sequenced in a study of T-cell reconstitution after alpha-beta-depleted transplantation in children. Unique molecular identifiers were incorporated during preparation of the TCRbeta library. Via MiXCR, TCRdb re-called the PCR reads, giving one row per CDR3 protein. The sample has approximately 510,000 distinct CDR3 sequences, roughly 18% seen once; the top ten hold approximately 3%. The source was PBMCs from the stem cell graft donor, collected from the stem cell graft. The receptors come from a human donor who donated a stem cell graft to a child with acute lymphoblastic leukemia.

This clonotype was found a few times. This CDR3 is CASMTGGAPNYGYTF. CDR3 DNA sequence: TGTGCCAGCATGACAGGGGGTGCGCCGAACTATGGCTACACCTTC. V is TRBV6-1 and J is TRBJ1-2, with 9 bases fitting TRBD1. This CDR3 is 15 amino acids long. The J segment lost 2 bases and the V segment lost 7 bases, leaving 8 bases of the junction unmatched. Germline CDR1 is MNHNS and CDR2 is SASEGT.

A few counts support this clonotype. The V call is TRBV18, the J call TRBJ2-5; D tentatively reads TRBD1 or TRBD2 (5 bases each). V lost 3 bases and J 4 bases, leaving 9 bases between the germline ends. The CDR3 loop spans 13 amino acids. Germline-derived CDR1 and CDR2 are KGHSH and LQKENI. The CDR3 reads CASSPGVGETQYF. CDR3 bases: TGTGCCAGCTCACCGGGGGTAGGAGAGACCCAGTACTTC.